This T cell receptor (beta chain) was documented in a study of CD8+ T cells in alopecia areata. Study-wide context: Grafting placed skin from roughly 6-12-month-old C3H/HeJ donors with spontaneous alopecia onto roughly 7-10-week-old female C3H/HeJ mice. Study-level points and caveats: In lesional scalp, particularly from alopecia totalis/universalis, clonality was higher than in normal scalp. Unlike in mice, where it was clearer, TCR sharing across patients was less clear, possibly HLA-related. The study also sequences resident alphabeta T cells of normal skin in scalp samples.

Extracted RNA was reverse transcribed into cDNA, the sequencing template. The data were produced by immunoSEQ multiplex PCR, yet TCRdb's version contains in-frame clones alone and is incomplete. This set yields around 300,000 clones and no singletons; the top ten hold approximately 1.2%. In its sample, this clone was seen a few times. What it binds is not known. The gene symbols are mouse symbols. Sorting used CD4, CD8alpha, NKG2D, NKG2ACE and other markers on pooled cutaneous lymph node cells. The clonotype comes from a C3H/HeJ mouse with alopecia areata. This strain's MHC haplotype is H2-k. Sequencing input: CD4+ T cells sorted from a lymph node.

CDR3 DNA (partial): TGTGCCAGCAGTGATCCCTGGGGGCGTAGTGCAGAA. Translated: CASSDPWGRSAE. The full CDR3 reads CASSDPWGRSAETLYF. The gene calls are TRBV13-3 and TRBJ2-3; a weak D match, TRBD2 (7 bases). The read finishes 4 residues shy of the CDR3 end, and the germline J gene is used to complete it. The V end lost 1 base, the J end lost 0 bases, and 12 bases lay between the germline ends. There are 16 residues in the CDR3. Germline assignment: CDR1 NNHDY and CDR2 SYVADS.